Listed here is a single TCR beta chain. The data stem from a study of technical replicates of blood from a few donors. Sequencing was performed with immunoSEQ multiplex PCR; in TCRdb, only in-frame clones are kept and a portion is missing. The table lists 12,000 or so clones, roughly 80% of them singletons. Losses at the gene ends were 4 bases for V and 5 bases for J; bases not matched to a gene: 7. Per the germline V gene, CDR1 is MDHEN and CDR2 is SYDVKM. The CDR3 is 14 amino acids. The receptor comes from a human donor in good health. The sample taken for sequencing was PBMCs. The J gene is TRBJ2-5, the V gene TRBV28; 7 bases line up with TRBD1. As DNA, the CDR3 is TGTGCCAGCAGTTCAGGGGGTGAAGGGGAGACCCAGTACTTC. This codes for CASSSGGEGETQYF.